What follows are 20 T cell receptor beta chains derived from one specimen sequenced in a study of CD8 T cells in ankylosing spondylitis. MiXCR was run by TCRdb on the 5' RACE reads, yielding one entry per CDR3 protein. Among about 150,000 distinct CDR3 sequences listed, approximately 44% were seen once. Sequenced input: synovial fluid, either unsorted or a sorted T cell fraction (not recorded which). All receptors come from a male donor with ankylosing spondylitis.

The chain joins TRBV10-3 to TRBJ1-4, with D possibly TRBD1 on 5 matching bases. The germline CDR1 and CDR2 sequences are ENHRY and SYGVKD. The V end was cut by 0 bases, the J end by 4 bases, with 9 bases between. The CDR3 runs to 15 residues. The CDR3 nucleotides are TGTGCCATCAGTGAGTCCGGGACTCATAATGAAAAACTGTTTTTT. It codes for CAISESGTHNEKLFF.

The genes are TRBV25-1 and TRBJ2-7; D gene uncertain. This CDR3 has 14 residues. Trimming cost V 5 bases and J 0 bases, with 11 bases left between them. Germline values: CDR1 MGHDK, CDR2 SYGVNS. The CDR3 coding sequence is TGTGCCAGCAGTAAAAAAGCAGACTCCTACGAGCAGTACTTC. Translation gives CASSKKADSYEQYF.

V and J are TRBV28 and TRBJ2-2; TRBD2 matches at 12 bases. There are 17 residues in the CDR3. Germline V gene data show CDR1 as MDHEN and CDR2 as SYDVKM. The V segment lost 7 bases and the J segment 4 bases; nucleotides outside the gene matches: 10. In DNA form, the CDR3 reads TGTGCCAGCACCAAGACTAGCGGGAGTCTCGGCACCGGGGAGCTGTTTTTT. The encoded protein is CASTKTSGSLGTGELFF.

The chain combines TRBV6-2 or TRBV6-3 with TRBJ2-6; D gene ambiguous. This CDR3 region has 14 residues. CDR1 and CDR2 (germline): MNHEY, SVGEGT. Trimming took off 8 bases at V and 0 bases at J, with 8 bases between the two ends. CDR3 sequence reads: CASRPGSGANVLTF. CDR3 nucleotides: TGTGCCAGCCGACCCGGCTCTGGGGCCAACGTCCTGACTTTC.

The genes are TRBV12-3 or TRBV12-4 and TRBJ2-1, with 14 bases lining up with TRBD2. The CDR3 has 19 amino acids. J lost 3 bases, V lost 6 bases, and 13 bases had no gene match. The chain's CDR3 is CASSPRTSGRPSFYNEQFF. The CDR3 nucleotides read TGTGCCAGCAGCCCGAGGACTAGCGGGAGGCCGTCGTTCTACAATGAGCAGTTCTTC.

In its sample, this clonotype was seen many times. The chain recombines TRBV5-1 with TRBJ1-5; 9 bases match TRBD1. V was pared by 0 bases and J by 10 bases, with 2 bases of the junction left unmatched. This CDR3 has 13 residues. The germline V gene encodes CDR1 SGHRS and CDR2 YFSETQ. CDR3 residues: CASSLEGQGPQHF. CDR3 nucleotides: TGCGCCAGCAGCTTGGAGGGACAGGGACCCCAGCATTTT.

This clonotype turned up a few times. The chain recombines TRBV5-1 with TRBJ1-1; D ambiguous. Germline-derived CDR1 and CDR2 are SGHRS and YFSETQ. The V and J ends lost 0 bases and 0 bases respectively, with 12 bases between them. The CDR3 extends over 16 amino acids. CDR3 loop: CASSLGETSMNTEAFF. The CDR3 bases are TGCGCCAGCAGCTTGGGAGAAACATCGATGAACACTGAAGCTTTCTTT.

The chain has TRBV24-1 and TRBJ2-2; the match to TRBD1 covers 7 bases. J was trimmed by 5 bases and V by 12 bases; bases with no gene match: 8. Germline V lookup: CDR1 KGHDR, CDR2 SFDVKD. The CDR3 is made up of 13 amino acids. CDR3 in DNA: TGTGCCCCAGAGGGGGCGATAACCGGGGAGCTGTTTTTT. This translates into CAPEGAITGELFF.

The genes are TRBV28 and TRBJ2-7; D is perhaps TRBD1 (5 bases). The ends were cut back, 6 bases at V and 0 bases at J, with 18 bases in the middle. The CDR3 spans 16 residues. The germline CDR1 and CDR2 sequences are MDHEN and SYDVKM. The CDR3 loop reads CASRGLATYYSYEQYF. The CDR3 DNA follows: TGTGCCAGCAGGGGGCTCGCGACTTATTACTCCTACGAGCAGTACTTC.

This clonotype occurred a few times. The rearrangement uses TRBV6-4 and TRBJ2-1; 7 nucleotides line up with TRBD2. The CDR3 runs 13 residues. In germline, CDR1 is MRHNA, CDR2 SNTAGT. V dropped 3 bases and J dropped 7; count of bases not matched to a gene: 3. CDR3 DNA: TGTGCCAGCAGTGAGACTAGCCTGAATGAGCAGTTCTTC. As protein: CASSETSLNEQFF.

This clonotype was counted many times. The rearrangement links TRBV28 to TRBJ1-2; 9 bases line up with TRBD1. CDR3 size: 17 residues. Germline lookup yields CDR1 MDHEN and CDR2 SYDVKM. Germline trimming cut 7 bases from V and 0 bases from J; bases unmatched to any gene: 12. The CDR3 DNA reads TGTGCCAGCACCCCCGGGGACAGGGAGCCCCCTAACTATGGCTACACCTTC. Translation: CASTPGDREPPNYGYTF.

This chain uses TRBV29-1 with TRBJ2-7; D remains ambiguous. The germline CDR1 and CDR2 sequences are SQVTM and ANQGSEA. V was cut by 6 bases and J by 2 bases, with 8 bases left in between. This CDR3 has 11 residues. CDR3 nucleotide sequence: TGCAGCGTGCATAACACCTACGAGCAGTACTTC. This codes for CSVHNTYEQYF.

J is TRBJ2-1 and V is TRBV3-1; D unclear. This CDR3 has 13 amino acids. The germline CDR1 and CDR2 sequences are LGHDT and YNNKEL (reference sequence). Trimming pared 3 bases from V and 9 bases from J, leaving 12 bases between. CDR3 loop: CASSHLGVGEQFF. The CDR3 region has the DNA TGTGCCAGCAGCCACCTAGGTGTGGGTGAGCAGTTCTTC.

The chain recombines TRBV4-3 with TRBJ2-4; 8 bases align to TRBD1. Germline V CDR1 and CDR2: LGHNA, YSLEER. J was trimmed by 4 bases and V by 5 bases; bases with no gene match: 19. The length of the CDR3 is 19 residues. The CDR3 loop is CASSSTWTGPALTKNIQYF. In DNA form, the CDR3 reads TGCGCCAGCAGCTCTACTTGGACAGGGCCCGCGCTAACTAAAAACATTCAGTACTTC.

This chain connects TRBV20-1 to TRBJ2-3; no definite D call. The CDR3 contains 14 residues. Trimming stripped 1 base from V and 3 bases from J, with 11 bases between. CDR1 is DFQATT and CDR2 is SNEGSKA in the germline V gene (reference sequence). The CDR3 loop is CSARALRLTDTQYF. The CDR3 DNA reads as TGCAGTGCTAGAGCCCTACGATTGACAGATACGCAGTATTTT.

The chain carries TRBV5-6 and TRBJ2-6; possibly TRBD1 for D (6 bases). The CDR3 has 16 amino acids. Between the trimmed V and J ends, which lost 4 bases and 4 bases, there was a span of 15 bases. Germline CDR1 and CDR2: SGHDT and YYEEEE. The CDR3 DNA follows: TGTGCCAGCAGCATGCAGGGGCTTGACGGGGCCAACGTCCTGACTTTC. Protein sequence: CASSMQGLDGANVLTF.

This chain joins TRBV28 and TRBJ1-4; 9 bases are shared with TRBD1. In germline, CDR1 is MDHEN, CDR2 SYDVKM. V was clipped by 5 bases and J by 8 bases; unmatched bases: 9. The CDR3 sequence is 15 residues long. CDR3 in DNA: TGTGCCAGCAGTCCGTACAGGGGGCACGAAGAAAAACTGTTTTTT. Encoded protein: CASSPYRGHEEKLFF.

The chain links TRBV27 to TRBJ2-1; D is unclear. Germline CDR1 is MNHEY and CDR2 is SMNVEV (reference sequence). The length of the CDR3 is 11 residues. The V gene lost 4 bases and the J gene lost 4 bases, with 2 bases spanning the gap. In nucleotides, the CDR3 is TGTGCCAGCAGTTGGTACAATGAGCAGTTCTTC. Its translation: CASSWYNEQFF.

The chain uses TRBV12-3 or TRBV12-4 and TRBJ2-2; TRBD2 aligns across 9 bases. The CDR3 sequence is 17 residues long. J was trimmed by 2 bases and V by 6 bases; bases with no gene match: 10. The CDR3 protein is CASSDGLAGDNTGELFF. In nucleotides, the CDR3 is TGTGCCAGCAGCGACGGGTTAGCGGGGGATAACACCGGGGAGCTGTTTTTT.

The chain recombines TRBV7-9 with TRBJ2-1; 11 positions match TRBD2. This CDR3 has 17 amino acids. Germline assignment: CDR1 SEHNR and CDR2 FQNEAQ (reference sequence). Trimming took 2 bases from V and 7 from J; bases not matched to a gene: 10. In nucleotides, the CDR3 is TGTGCCAGCAGCTTACCGACTAGCGGGGACCATTGGAATGAGCAGTTCTTC. This codes for CASSLPTSGDHWNEQFF.